This is a list of T cell receptor beta chains from one sample in a study of CD8 T cells in ankylosing spondylitis. TCRdb reanalysed the 5' RACE reads using MiXCR and keeps one entry per CDR3 protein. Found here are around 250,000 distinct CDR3 sequences, 15% to 20% of them singletons; the top ten hold around 30%. What was sequenced was blood, either unsorted or a sorted T cell fraction (not recorded which). Receptors were obtained from a male donor with ankylosing spondylitis or in good health (not recorded which). Both conserved end residues are part of each CDR3. A D gene is named only where the DNA matches it firmly. Clone size is not always given. Where it is, it says once, few, many or a class for expanded clones.

abundance	v_gene	j_gene	d_gene	CDR3nt	CDR3aa
many	TRBV28	TRBJ2-7	.	TGTGCCAGCAGTTTACAACAGGGTATCGAGCAGTACTTC	CASSLQQGIEQYF
few	TRBV15	TRBJ2-7	.	TGTGCCACCAGCAGAGATGGTACGACAGCCTACGAGCAGTACTTC	CATSRDGTTAYEQYF
.	TRBV29-1	TRBJ2-3	.	TGCAGCGTTCTCGGGGAGAGCACAGATACGCAGTATTTT	CSVLGESTDTQYF
many	TRBV7-8	TRBJ2-5	TRBD2	TGTGCCAGCAGCTTACGGGGACTAGGGGTGGAGACCCAGTACTTC	CASSLRGLGVETQYF
.	TRBV27	TRBJ1-6	TRBD1	TGTGCCAGCAGTCAAGGACAGGGGAGCTCCTATAATTCACCCCTCCACTTT	CASSQGQGSSYNSPLHF
few	TRBV27	TRBJ1-5	.	TGTGCCAGCAGTTCTTTACTCGGGTCCGAAGAGATGGGTAATCAGCCCCAGCATTTT	CASSSLLGSEEMGNQPQHF
many	TRBV9	TRBJ2-7	.	TGTGCCAGCAGCGTAGGCAGTCAGGGATACGAGCAGTACTTC	CASSVGSQGYEQYF
few	TRBV4-1	TRBJ1-2	TRBD1	TGCGCCAGCACCCTAGGACAGGGGGACTATGGCTACACCTTC	CASTLGQGDYGYTF
few	TRBV4-1	TRBJ2-1	TRBD2	TGCGCCAGCAGCCAAGAAACTGCTCCGCGGGAGGCCCGGTGGAGGGAGCAGTTCTTC	CASSQETAPREARWREQFF
once	TRBV4-1	TRBJ2-1	TRBD2	TGCGCCAGCAGCCAAGACCTGGGACTAGCGGGACTACTAAATGGCAATGAGCAGTTCTTC	CASSQDLGLAGLLNGNEQFF
.	TRBV6-5	TRBJ2-3	.	TGTGCCAGCAGTTACGGGGCGGGCACAGATACGCAGTATTTT	CASSYGAGTDTQYF
few	TRBV5-1	TRBJ2-1	TRBD2	TGCGCCAGCAGCCCCGGGACTAGCGGGAGTATGAGATACAATGAGCAGTTCTTC	CASSPGTSGSMRYNEQFF
.	TRBV5-1	TRBJ2-5	.	TGCGCCAGCAGCTGGGGGGGGCGGCTTCAAGAGACCCAGTACTTC	CASSWGGRLQETQYF
many	TRBV10-3	TRBJ2-7	.	TGTGCCATCGGACCGGGGGTCTTCAATGGACCCTACGAGCAGTACTTC	CAIGPGVFNGPYEQYF
many	TRBV4-3	TRBJ2-1	.	TGCGCCAGCAGCCAAGATCCAGGGTCCAATGAGCAGTTCTTC	CASSQDPGSNEQFF
.	TRBV13	TRBJ2-1	TRBD2	TGTGCCAGCAGCTTACTAACTAGCGATGAGCAGTTCTTC	CASSLLTSDEQFF